These T cell receptor beta chains were read from a single sample in a study of blood T cells in healthy people across ages. TCRdb reanalysed the 5' RACE reads using MiXCR and keeps one entry per CDR3 protein. Here the sample spans about 680,000 distinct CDR3 sequences, around 49% being singletons. The specimen was blood. Receptors were obtained from a woman aged 60-70 years in good health. Each CDR3 is given with its conserved first and last residue. Fields, in order: CDR3 DNA, CDR3 protein, D gene, clone size, V gene, J gene. D genes are given only for firm matches. A row's size may be missing; if present it is once, few, many or a size class.

CDR3 DNA: TGTGCCAGCAGCTCCCTTACCGTGTATACGCAGTATTTT
CDR3 protein: CASSSLTVYTQYF
D gene: -
clone size: -
V gene: TRBV11-2
J gene: TRBJ2-3

CDR3 DNA: TGTGCCAGCAGCCGGGACAGGGTTTACAATGAGCAGTTCTTC
CDR3 protein: CASSRDRVYNEQFF
D gene: TRBD1
clone size: -
V gene: TRBV27
J gene: TRBJ2-1

CDR3 DNA: TGCAGTGCTGTCCCCGGAGGGGTAACTCAAGTGGGGTTCCTAAACTACGAGCAGTACTTC
CDR3 protein: CSAVPGGVTQVGFLNYEQYF
D gene: -
clone size: few
V gene: TRBV20-1
J gene: TRBJ2-7

CDR3 DNA: TGTGCCAGCAGTTTTGTCGGGTGGGGGGGTCAAGAGACCCAGTACTTC
CDR3 protein: CASSFVGWGGQETQYF
D gene: TRBD2
clone size: -
V gene: TRBV12-3/TRBV12-4
J gene: TRBJ2-5

CDR3 DNA: TGCAGTGCTAGTGATGCTCCGGGACACCTCTACGAGCAGTACTTC
CDR3 protein: CSASDAPGHLYEQYF
D gene: -
clone size: -
V gene: TRBV20-1
J gene: TRBJ2-7

CDR3 DNA: TGTGCCAGCAGTTGGGGAGGTCTCCAGGGGAGCAATCAGCCCCAGCATTTT
CDR3 protein: CASSWGGLQGSNQPQHF
D gene: -
clone size: few
V gene: TRBV21-1
J gene: TRBJ1-5

CDR3 DNA: TGTGCCAGCAGTCGAAGGCTAGCGGGAGATACCCCTACGAGGCAGTACTTC
CDR3 protein: CASSRRLAGDTPTRQYF
D gene: TRBD2
clone size: few
V gene: TRBV28
J gene: TRBJ2-5

CDR3 DNA: TGTGCCAGCAGTCTCAGTGGAAACACCATATATTTT
CDR3 protein: CASSLSGNTIYF
D gene: -
clone size: -
V gene: TRBV28
J gene: TRBJ1-3

CDR3 DNA: TGTGCCAGCAGCCCACGGGGTAGCTCCCTAAAGACCTACAATGAGCAGTTCTTC
CDR3 protein: CASSPRGSSLKTYNEQFF
D gene: -
clone size: once
V gene: TRBV7-2
J gene: TRBJ2-1

CDR3 DNA: TGTGCCAGCAGTGATCTAAGGGGGGCTATCCAAGAGACCCAGTACTTC
CDR3 protein: CASSDLRGAIQETQYF
D gene: -
clone size: few
V gene: TRBV25-1
J gene: TRBJ2-5

CDR3 DNA: TGTGCCAGCAGTCCTTGGGAGGGCCAATCCTACGAGCAGTACTTC
CDR3 protein: CASSPWEGQSYEQYF
D gene: TRBD2
clone size: few
V gene: TRBV28
J gene: TRBJ2-7

CDR3 DNA: TGTGCCAGCAGCTTAAGGCGGGAGCGTTCAGATACGCAGTATTTT
CDR3 protein: CASSLRRERSDTQYF
D gene: TRBD2
clone size: -
V gene: TRBV7-2
J gene: TRBJ2-3

CDR3 DNA: TGTGCCAGCAGCTCTATGGAGGAAGGTGAGCAGTTCTTC
CDR3 protein: CASSSMEEGEQFF
D gene: -
clone size: -
V gene: TRBV7-3
J gene: TRBJ2-1

CDR3 DNA: TGTGCCAGCAGTTTACCCCCGGGGGGCGGGCAGTACTTC
CDR3 protein: CASSLPPGGGQYF
D gene: -
clone size: -
V gene: TRBV27
J gene: TRBJ2-7

CDR3 DNA: TGTGCCAGCAGTGAAAACAGTCAACAAGAGACCCAGTTCTTC
CDR3 protein: CASSENSQQETQFF
D gene: -
clone size: once
V gene: TRBV2
J gene: TRBJ2-1

CDR3 DNA: TGTGCTAGTGGTCCCCCAGGGGGGGACGCTAACTATGGCTACACCTTC
CDR3 protein: CASGPPGGDANYGYTF
D gene: TRBD1
clone size: once
V gene: TRBV12-5
J gene: TRBJ1-2

CDR3 DNA: TGTGCCAGCTCCGCTTGGGACAGGGGGACCGGCGAGCAGTACTTC
CDR3 protein: CASSAWDRGTGEQYF
D gene: TRBD1
clone size: once
V gene: TRBV28
J gene: TRBJ2-7

CDR3 DNA: TGTGCCAGCAGTGATCCCGTCGTTGCGACGGAGACCCAGTACTTC
CDR3 protein: CASSDPVVATETQYF
D gene: -
clone size: -
V gene: TRBV25-1
J gene: TRBJ2-5

CDR3 DNA: TGTGCCAGCAAAGCGGGCACTGAAGCTTTCTTT
CDR3 protein: CASKAGTEAFF
D gene: -
clone size: -
V gene: TRBV7-2
J gene: TRBJ1-1

CDR3 DNA: TGTGCCACCAGCAGTGCCTGGGACAGCCGCACAGATACGCAGTATTTT
CDR3 protein: CATSSAWDSRTDTQYF
D gene: TRBD1
clone size: few
V gene: TRBV15
J gene: TRBJ2-3

CDR3 DNA: TGTGCCAGCAGTTATGGACAAGGGTTACTTAATGGCTACACCTTC
CDR3 protein: CASSYGQGLLNGYTF
D gene: -
clone size: -
V gene: TRBV6-6
J gene: TRBJ1-2

CDR3 DNA: TGTGCCAGCAGCTTTCCATCCTCTGGTCAGCCCCAGCATTTT
CDR3 protein: CASSFPSSGQPQHF
D gene: -
clone size: -
V gene: TRBV7-2
J gene: TRBJ1-5

CDR3 DNA: TGTGCCAGCAGCCGATCTACGGACAGGAAATCTGAAGCTTTCTTT
CDR3 protein: CASSRSTDRKSEAFF
D gene: TRBD1
clone size: -
V gene: TRBV7-6
J gene: TRBJ1-1

CDR3 DNA: TGTGCCAGCAGCCACCCTCGTACAGATACGCAGTATTTT
CDR3 protein: CASSHPRTDTQYF
D gene: -
clone size: -
V gene: TRBV7-2
J gene: TRBJ2-3

CDR3 DNA: TGTGCCAGCAGCTTGGACTCGCATGAAAAACTGTTTTTT
CDR3 protein: CASSLDSHEKLFF
D gene: -
clone size: -
V gene: TRBV7-9
J gene: TRBJ1-4

CDR3 DNA: TGCGCCAGCAGCTTGTATGGGGATGGCTACACCTTC
CDR3 protein: CASSLYGDGYTF
D gene: -
clone size: few
V gene: TRBV5-1
J gene: TRBJ1-2

CDR3 DNA: TGTGCCAGCAGCTTATTAGGGGGCCCAAGCTCTGGGGCCAACGTCCTGACTTTC
CDR3 protein: CASSLLGGPSSGANVLTF
D gene: TRBD1
clone size: -
V gene: TRBV7-9
J gene: TRBJ2-6

CDR3 DNA: TGTGCCAGCAAATGGGGCTCTGGGGCCAACGTCCTGACTTTC
CDR3 protein: CASKWGSGANVLTF
D gene: -
clone size: -
V gene: TRBV27
J gene: TRBJ2-6

CDR3 DNA: TGCGCCAGCAGCCAAGAACTGCCCTACGAGCAGTACTTC
CDR3 protein: CASSQELPYEQYF
D gene: -
clone size: -
V gene: TRBV4-3
J gene: TRBJ2-7

CDR3 DNA: TGTGCCAGCAGCTTAGTCCCCCTGGATGAGCAGTTCTTC
CDR3 protein: CASSLVPLDEQFF
D gene: -
clone size: -
V gene: TRBV7-9
J gene: TRBJ2-1

CDR3 DNA: TGTGCCAGCAGCGGGACTAGTTACACCGGGGAGCTGTTTTTT
CDR3 protein: CASSGTSYTGELFF
D gene: TRBD2
clone size: -
V gene: TRBV9
J gene: TRBJ2-2

CDR3 DNA: TGTGTCAGCAGTTTACAAGCGGGAGGGCCGTGGGAGACCCAGTACTTC
CDR3 protein: CVSSLQAGGPWETQYF
D gene: TRBD2
clone size: -
V gene: TRBV12-3/TRBV12-4
J gene: TRBJ2-5

CDR3 DNA: TGTGCCAGCAAGGATGATAAGGACACTGAAGCTTTCTTT
CDR3 protein: CASKDDKDTEAFF
D gene: -
clone size: many
V gene: TRBV27
J gene: TRBJ1-1

CDR3 DNA: TGTGCCAGCAGTTTGACAGGGGCTCTGAGTACGCAGTATTTT
CDR3 protein: CASSLTGALSTQYF
D gene: TRBD1
clone size: -
V gene: TRBV27
J gene: TRBJ2-3

CDR3 DNA: TGTGCCAGCGGCTATCAGACAGGGGCGTACAATGAGCAGTTCTTC
CDR3 protein: CASGYQTGAYNEQFF
D gene: TRBD1
clone size: -
V gene: TRBV7-2
J gene: TRBJ2-1

CDR3 DNA: TGTGCCAGCATTCCGGGACTAGCGGGAAGCGAGCAGTACTTC
CDR3 protein: CASIPGLAGSEQYF
D gene: TRBD2
clone size: few
V gene: TRBV12-3/TRBV12-4
J gene: TRBJ2-7

CDR3 DNA: TGTGCCACCAGCAGAGAACCCGAAAACACTGAAGCTTTCTTT
CDR3 protein: CATSREPENTEAFF
D gene: -
clone size: -
V gene: TRBV15
J gene: TRBJ1-1

CDR3 DNA: TGCAGTGCTATCAGCGGTAGGGGAGACAATGAGCAGTTCTTC
CDR3 protein: CSAISGRGDNEQFF
D gene: -
clone size: -
V gene: TRBV20-1
J gene: TRBJ2-1

CDR3 DNA: TGCAGCGTTACCGCGGCAGGCCTACCCTACGAGCAGTACTTC
CDR3 protein: CSVTAAGLPYEQYF
D gene: -
clone size: once
V gene: TRBV29-1
J gene: TRBJ2-7

CDR3 DNA: TGTGCCAGCAGTTACGGCGGGAGCTCCTACAATGAGCAGTACTTC
CDR3 protein: CASSYGGSSYNEQYF
D gene: TRBD2
clone size: -
V gene: TRBV6-2/TRBV6-3
J gene: TRBJ2-7

CDR3 DNA: TGCGCCAGCAGCCAAGATCCCACAGGGCCAGCTAACTATGGCTACACCTTC
CDR3 protein: CASSQDPTGPANYGYTF
D gene: -
clone size: -
V gene: TRBV4-3
J gene: TRBJ1-2

CDR3 DNA: TGCAGCGTTCGGACAGGGATTAATTCACCCCTCCACTTT
CDR3 protein: CSVRTGINSPLHF
D gene: TRBD1
clone size: few
V gene: TRBV29-1
J gene: TRBJ1-6

CDR3 DNA: TGTGCCAGCAGAAAAACCGGGACAGGGAAAGGCGAGCAGTACTTC
CDR3 protein: CASRKTGTGKGEQYF
D gene: TRBD1
clone size: -
V gene: TRBV6-2/TRBV6-3
J gene: TRBJ2-7

CDR3 DNA: TGTGCCAGCAGCTGGGAGGGGACTAGCGGAAGCTCCTACGAGCAGTACTTC
CDR3 protein: CASSWEGTSGSSYEQYF
D gene: TRBD2
clone size: -
V gene: TRBV11-1
J gene: TRBJ2-7

CDR3 DNA: TGTGCCGGCAGCTTAAAGGGGGGGCTCACCGGGGAGCTGTTTTTT
CDR3 protein: CAGSLKGGLTGELFF
D gene: -
clone size: -
V gene: TRBV11-2
J gene: TRBJ2-2